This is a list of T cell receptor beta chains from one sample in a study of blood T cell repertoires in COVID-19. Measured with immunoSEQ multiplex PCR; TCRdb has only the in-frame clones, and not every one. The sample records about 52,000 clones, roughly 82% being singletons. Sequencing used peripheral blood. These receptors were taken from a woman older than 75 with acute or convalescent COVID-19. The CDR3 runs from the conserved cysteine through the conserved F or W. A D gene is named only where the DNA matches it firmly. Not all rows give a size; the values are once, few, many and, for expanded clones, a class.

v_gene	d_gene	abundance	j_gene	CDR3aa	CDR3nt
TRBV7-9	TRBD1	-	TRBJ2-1	CASSGLDRDYNEQFF	TGTGCCAGCAGCGGACTTGACAGGGATTACAATGAGCAGTTCTTC
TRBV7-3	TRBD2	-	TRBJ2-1	CASSLQPPTSGSNEQFF	TGTGCCAGCAGCTTACAACCCCCAACTAGCGGGTCCAATGAGCAGTTCTTC
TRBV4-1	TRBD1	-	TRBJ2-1	CASSHGTGSYNEQFF	TGCGCCAGCAGCCACGGGACAGGTTCCTACAATGAGCAGTTCTTC
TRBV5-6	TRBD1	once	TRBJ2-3	CASSLGTGGDTQYF	TGTGCCAGCAGCTTGGGGACAGGGGGAGATACGCAGTATTTT
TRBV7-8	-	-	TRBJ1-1	CASSFSTEGSNTEAFF	TGTGCCAGCAGCTTTTCTACGGAGGGTTCGAACACTGAAGCTTTCTTT
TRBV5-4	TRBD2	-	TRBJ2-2	CASSLELAGSSVELFF	TGTGCCAGCAGCTTGGAACTAGCGGGGTCATCGGTGGAGCTGTTTTTT
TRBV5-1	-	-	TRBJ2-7	CASSLGQGPYEQYF	TGCGCCAGCAGCTTGGGCCAGGGGCCCTACGAGCAGTACTTC
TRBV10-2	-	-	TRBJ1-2	CASMLSSAYGYTF	TGCGCCAGCATGCTCAGCAGCGCCTATGGCTACACCTTC
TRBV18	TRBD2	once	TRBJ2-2	CASSARTSGTGELFF	TGTGCCAGCTCAGCCCGGACTAGCGGGACCGGGGAGCTGTTTTTT
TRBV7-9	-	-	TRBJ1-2	CASSSTGSSNYGYTF	TGTGCCAGCAGCTCAACGGGGTCTTCTAACTATGGCTACACCTTC
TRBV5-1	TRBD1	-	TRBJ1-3	CASSLEGTGLSGNTIYF	TGCGCCAGCAGCTTGGAGGGGACAGGGTTATCTGGAAACACCATATATTTT
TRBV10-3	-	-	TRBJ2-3	CAISVNLDTQYF	TGTGCCATCAGTGTGAACTTAGATACGCAGTATTTT
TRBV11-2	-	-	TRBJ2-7	CASSLVPSGGYEQYF	TGTGCCAGCAGCTTAGTTCCCTCAGGGGGGTACGAGCAGTACTTC
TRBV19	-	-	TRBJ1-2	CASSTQGEANYGYTF	TGTGCCAGTAGCACACAGGGAGAAGCTAACTATGGCTACACCTTC
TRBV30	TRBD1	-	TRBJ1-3	CASGTGGGNTIYF	TGTGCCTCGGGGACAGGGGGTGGAAACACCATATATTTT
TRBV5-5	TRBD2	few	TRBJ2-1	CASSLDTGTSYNEQFF	TGTGCCAGCAGCTTGGATACCGGGACTAGCTACAATGAGCAGTTCTTC
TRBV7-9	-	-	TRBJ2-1	CASSLAEGGEQFF	TGTGCCAGCAGCTTAGCGGAAGGGGGTGAGCAGTTCTTC
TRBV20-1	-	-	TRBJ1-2	CSASRQGGYTF	TGCAGTGCTAGTAGGCAGGGTGGCTACACCTTC
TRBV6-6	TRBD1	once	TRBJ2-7	CASSYPAGTVTYEQYF	TGTGCCAGCAGTTACCCGGCCGGGACAGTGACCTACGAGCAGTACTTC
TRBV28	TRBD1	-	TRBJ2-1	CASSFTNRGQFF	TGTGCCAGCAGTTTTACAAACAGGGGCCAGTTCTTC